This record looks at one TCR beta chain sequence and its context. The antigen is not known. The data stem from a study of vaccination and CD4 T cells after COVID-19. Study-level information: The authors used overlapping spike peptides from SARS-CoV-2, HCoV-NL63, HCoV-OC43 and HCoV-229E to stimulate cells.

As to treatment: roughly 11-day PBMC culture with coronavirus spike peptide pools or control peptides (ViraFEST assay). At the Johns Hopkins FTIC core, DNA taken from cultured CD4+ T cells was sequenced by way of the Oncomine TCR Beta short-read assay. In TCRdb, the PCR reads were re-called with MiXCR into one record per CDR3 protein. The table includes approximately 13,000 distinct CDR3 sequences, about 60% detected once. Regarding the study as a whole: Clonotypes reactive to SARS-CoV-2 had a median that went up from 21 to 38, but not significantly. The study examined relatively few convalescent patients and included no early post-infection timepoints.

The source of this sequence is a human donor who had recovered from COVID-19. What was sequenced was CD4+ T cells from blood, cultured in vitro.

The CDR3 DNA sequence: TGTGCCAGCAGCTTAGTAGCAGGGGGCGCAGGACGAGAGGAGCTGTTTTTT. This sequence encodes CASSLVAGGAGREELFF. V gene TRBV7-2 combines with J gene TRBJ2-2; 8 bases agree with TRBD1. CDR1 SGHTA and CDR2 FQGNSA come from the germline V gene. V was clipped by 1 base and J by 10 bases; unmatched bases: 14. This CDR3 is built from 17 residues.